The entry that follows covers one T cell receptor beta chain sequence. What it binds is not known. The data originate from a study of cytotoxic CD8 clonotypes in ibrutinib-treated CLL. In the study overall: Response specimens were obtained following a median treatment duration of approximately 13 months, with a range of 6 to 36. Each sample contained, on average, approximately 250,000 productive templates and 94,000 or so productive rearrangements.

Germline CDR1 and CDR2: LNHNV and YYDKDF (reference sequence). This CDR3 is built from 15 residues. Trimming took 1 base from V and 4 from J, leaving 13 bases between them. Clones were read by immunoSEQ multiplex PCR, and TCRdb kept only the in-frame ones, dropping some. The data hold 330,000 or so clones, with over 55% observed a single time. General study findings and limits: Sustained-remission patients were sampled at different times than progressing patients were.

This receptor was obtained from a human donor with chronic lymphocytic leukemia. Sequencing was performed on PBMCs, taken after 36 months of ibrutinib treatment. The chain is built from TRBV15 and TRBJ1-2; possible D gene TRBD1, 6 bases. The CDR3 here is CATSRGTGGSYGYTF. Here the CDR3 DNA reads TGTGCCACCAGCAGAGGCACGGGGGGCTCCTATGGCTACACCTTC.